These 30 T cell receptor beta chains originate from one sample sequenced in a study of cytomegalovirus exposure and HLA in healthy donors. The PCR ran on 60 Vbeta and 13 Jbeta primers. Data came from immunoSEQ multiplex PCR; TCRdb stores just in-frame clones and leaves some out. In the table there are 150,000 to 200,000 clones, around 80% of which are singletons. The sample consisted of PBMCs. Source of these receptors: a woman in her thirties in good health and CMV-seropositive.

The chain recombines TRBV4-2 with TRBJ2-1; D remains unclear. V was cut by 4 bases and J by 8 bases, with 12 bases left in between. CDR1 LGHNA and CDR2 YNFKEQ come from the germline V gene. The CDR3 covers 13 residues. The CDR3 here is CASSPPGVDEQFF. The CDR3, as DNA: TGTGCCAGCAGCCCTCCGGGTGTGGATGAGCAGTTCTTC.

The chain is built from TRBV7-6 and TRBJ2-1; TRBD2 matches at 10 bases. V lost 2 bases, J lost 0 bases, and 7 bases stayed unmatched. This CDR3 comprises 18 residues. Germline assignment: CDR1 SGHVS and CDR2 FNYEAQ. CDR3 region: CASSLLAGEPDSYNEQFF. The CDR3 DNA sequence: TGTGCCAGCAGCTTACTAGCGGGGGAACCCGACTCCTACAATGAGCAGTTCTTC. Full variable domain (remainder filled in from reference TRBV7-6 and TRBJ2-1): GAGVSQSPRYKVTKRGQDVALRCDPISGHVSLYWYRQALGQGPEFLTYFNYEAQQDKSGLPNDRFSAERPEGSISTLTIQRTEQRDSAMYRCASSLLAGEPDSYNEQFFGPGTRLTVL.

This sequence joins TRBV2 and TRBJ1-2; D unresolved. The CDR3 consists of 14 residues. The V and J ends lost 4 bases and 3 bases respectively, with 12 bases between them. CDR1 SNHLY and CDR2 FYNNEI come from the germline V gene. CDR3 in DNA: TGTGCCAGCAGTGTGCGGGGATTGGACTATGGCTACACCTTC. This codes for CASSVRGLDYGYTF.

The rearrangement links TRBV18 to TRBJ1-3, with 7 positions matching TRBD1. V was clipped by 0 bases and J by 0 bases; unmatched bases: 2. Germline lookup yields CDR1 KGHSH and CDR2 LQKENI. The CDR3 totals 16 residues. The CDR3 region is CASSPPGQYSGNTIYF. For the CDR3, the DNA is TGTGCCAGCTCACCACCGGGACAGTACTCTGGAAACACCATATATTTT. Full variable domain (rest looked up from reference TRBV18 and TRBJ1-3): NAGVMQNPRHLVRRRGQEARLRCSPMKGHSHVYWYRQLPEEGLKFMVYLQKENIIDESGMPKERFSAEFPKEGPSILRIQQVVRGDSAAYFCASSPPGQYSGNTIYFGEGSWLTVV.

This sequence joins TRBV5-1 and TRBJ2-3; 8 nucleotides align to TRBD1. CDR3 length: 14 amino acids. Trimming cost V 4 bases and J 2 bases; bases outside gene matches: 3. Germline lookup yields CDR1 SGHRS and CDR2 YFSETQ. CDR3 sequence reads: CASSLGQVTDTQYF. The CDR3 coding sequence is TGCGCCAGCAGCCTGGGACAGGTCACAGATACGCAGTATTTT.

The chain uses TRBV6-6 and TRBJ2-2; no firm D call. The germline CDR1 and CDR2 sequences are MNHNY and SVGAGI (reference sequence). The ends were cut back, 0 bases at V and 5 bases at J, with 7 bases in the middle. This CDR3 comprises 14 residues. The CDR3 region has the DNA TGTGCCAGCAGTTACTCGACTCGAACCGGGGAGCTGTTTTTT. Translating it yields CASSYSTRTGELFF.

The rearrangement uses TRBV19 and TRBJ2-1; D is possibly TRBD1 (6 bases). CDR1 is LNHDA and CDR2 is SQIVND in the germline V gene (reference sequence). The V gene lost 5 bases and the J gene lost 9 bases, with 14 bases spanning the gap. The CDR3 is made up of 13 amino acids. This chain's CDR3 is CASSARTVLEQFF. DNA of the CDR3: TGTGCCAGTAGTGCCAGGACAGTCCTTGAGCAGTTCTTC.

V gene TRBV4-1 combines with J gene TRBJ2-2; 9 bases are a match to TRBD2. This CDR3 spans 20 amino acids. After removal of 1 base from V and 0 bases from J, the junction contained 12 bases not matched to a gene. Germline CDR1 reads MGHRA; CDR2 reads YSYEKL. CDR3 amino acids: CASSQGGLLAGRTNTGELFF. CDR3 sequence (DNA): TGCGCCAGCAGCCAAGGGGGACTGCTAGCGGGACGAACGAACACCGGGGAGCTGTTTTTT.

V and J are TRBV15 and TRBJ1-5; tentative D call: TRBD1 (6 bases). Trimming shortened V by 5 bases and J by 1 base, and 12 bases separated the two germline ends. The CDR3 is 15 residues long. Germline values: CDR1 LNHNV, CDR2 YYDKDF (reference sequence). DNA of the CDR3: TGTGCCACCAGCGTACCGACAGGAAGCAATCAGCCCCAGCATTTT. It translates to CATSVPTGSNQPQHF.

The chain uses TRBV4-1 and TRBJ2-5; 8 bases are shared with TRBD1. CDR3 size: 17 residues. The germline gives CDR1 MGHRA, CDR2 YSYEKL. V lost 4 bases to trimming and J lost 4 bases; unmatched junction nucleotides: 14. The CDR3 bases are TGCGCCAGCAGCCCTCGGCGGTCAGGGGGCAATGGAGAGACCCAGTACTTC. As protein: CASSPRRSGGNGETQYF.

The V gene is TRBV2, the J gene TRBJ1-3, with no clear D. Germline V gene lookup returns CDR1 SNHLY and CDR2 FYNNEI. This CDR3 is 16 amino acids long. V gave up 7 bases and J gave up 0 bases, with 16 bases separating them. The CDR3: CASTPGEMNSGNTIYF. CDR3 DNA sequence: TGTGCCAGCACCCCGGGTGAGATGAACTCTGGAAACACCATATATTTT.

This clone was recorded a few times. The V gene is TRBV25-1, the J gene TRBJ2-1, with a tentative D call TRBD2 (5 bases). Germline values: CDR1 MGHDK, CDR2 SYGVNS. This CDR3 comprises 12 residues. V shed 6 bases and J shed 6 bases, with 9 bases lying between them. CDR3 residues: CASRLSGNEQFF. In DNA form, the CDR3 reads TGTGCCAGCAGGCTCAGCGGCAATGAGCAGTTCTTC.

V gene TRBV5-6 combines with J gene TRBJ1-1, with D unresolved. The CDR3 consists of 12 residues. Trimming cost V 0 bases and J 7 bases, with 7 bases left between them. Germline CDR1 is SGHDT and CDR2 is YYEEEE. The CDR3 nucleotides read TGTGCCAGCAGCTTGGGGCAGATTGAAGCTTTCTTT. Translation: CASSLGQIEAFF.

The chain couples TRBV21-1 to TRBJ2-7; TRBD2 reflects the table's D call only, with no check against the DNA. TRBV21-1 is classified as a pseudogene. This CDR3 has 17 residues. CDR3 bases: TGTGCCAGCAGCAATCCGCGGTTTAGCGGGAGTCCCTACGAGCAGTACTTC. This encodes CASSNPRFSGSPYEQYF.

The chain links TRBV7-9 to TRBJ1-1, with D possibly TRBD1 on 6 matching bases. With 5 bases removed from V and 6 bases from J, the gap between germline ends came to 19 bases. The length of the CDR3 is 15 residues. Germline CDR1 reads SEHNR; CDR2 reads FQNEAQ (reference sequence). The CDR3 DNA is TGTGCCAGCAGCACCCGTCAGGGGCAGGTGCCTGAAGCTTTCTTT. This codes for CASSTRQGQVPEAFF.

This clone was detected once. Other DNA sequences from this sample encode an identical CDR3 as well. The rearrangement joins TRBV27 to TRBJ2-7; 8 positions match TRBD1. Germline-derived CDR1 and CDR2 are MNHEY and SMNVEV (reference sequence). The CDR3 spans 14 residues. With V trimmed by 6 bases and J by 2 bases, 6 bases remained unmatched. The CDR3 DNA is TGTGCCAGCAGCTTCGGGACAGGAGCCTACGAGCAGTACTTC. Translation gives CASSFGTGAYEQYF.

This chain uses TRBV19 with TRBJ2-7, with D possibly being TRBD1 (6 bases). V lost 10 bases, J lost 7 bases, and 20 bases lay in between. CDR3 length: 13 amino acids. The germline V gene encodes CDR1 LNHDA and CDR2 SQIVND (reference sequence). In nucleotides, the CDR3 is TGTGCCACGACGGGACACCGACGTGGGGAGCAGTACTTC. Translating gives CATTGHRRGEQYF.

V and J are TRBV7-2 and TRBJ1-2; D may be TRBD1 (5 bases). Germline V gene lookup returns CDR1 SGHTA and CDR2 FQGNSA. The CDR3 loop spans 14 amino acids. V lost 1 base, J lost 4 bases, and 10 bases lay in between. CDR3: CASSLVSGGYGYTF. CDR3 nucleotide sequence: TGTGCCAGCAGCTTAGTATCGGGGGGCTATGGCTACACCTTC.

This clone was found a few times. V and J are TRBV30 and TRBJ2-7; TRBD1 matches at 7 bases. The CDR3 runs 14 residues. In germline, CDR1 is GTSNPN, CDR2 SVGIG (reference sequence). Losses at the gene ends were 4 bases for V and 2 bases for J; bases not matched to a gene: 8. The CDR3 bases are TGTGCCTGGACCGGGACAGCGAAGGCCTACGAGCAGTACTTC. It codes for CAWTGTAKAYEQYF.

The rearrangement uses TRBV7-9 and TRBJ1-1, with 9 nucleotides matching TRBD1. Germline CDR1 reads SEHNR; CDR2 reads FQNEAQ (reference sequence). Trimming cost V 5 bases and J 5 bases; bases outside gene matches: 12. The CDR3 extends over 16 amino acids. The CDR3 nucleotides are TGTGCCAGCAGCAGGCGACAGGGGGTTTTTGGGACTGAAGCTTTCTTT. This translates into CASSRRQGVFGTEAFF. Full variable domain (rest looked up from reference TRBV7-9 and TRBJ1-1): DTGVSQNPRHKITKRGQNVTFRCDPISEHNRLYWYRQTLGQGPEFLTYFQNEAQLEKSRLLSDRFSAERPKGSFSTLEIQRTEQGDSAMYLCASSRRQGVFGTEAFFGQGTRLTVV.

The chain is built from TRBV4-1 and TRBJ1-3; no definite D call. The CDR3 contains 15 residues. Germline CDR1 and CDR2: MGHRA and YSYEKL. Trimming took off 1 base at V and 0 bases at J, with 7 bases between the two ends. The CDR3 loop reads CASSQGTYSGNTIYF. In DNA, the CDR3 is TGCGCCAGCAGCCAAGGCACCTACTCTGGAAACACCATATATTTT.

The chain is built from TRBV7-9 and TRBJ1-5; no clear D. Trimming removed 4 bases at V and 3 bases at J, with 16 bases between. Germline-derived CDR1 and CDR2 are SEHNR and FQNEAQ (reference sequence). The CDR3 length is 16 residues. Written as DNA, the CDR3 is TGTGCCAGCAGCTCCGGGAACCCCCTTTCCAATCAGCCCCAGCATTTT. It yields the protein CASSSGNPLSNQPQHF.

The V gene is TRBV9, the J gene TRBJ2-1; 7 bases are shared with TRBD2. V lost 0 bases to trimming and J lost 3 bases; unmatched junction nucleotides: 6. Germline CDR1 is SGDLS and CDR2 is YYNGEE. CDR3 length equals 16 residues. CDR3 residues: CASSVGAGDVYNEQFF. CDR3 nucleotide sequence: TGTGCCAGCAGCGTAGGGGCGGGAGACGTCTACAATGAGCAGTTCTTC.

The chain carries TRBV9 and TRBJ2-7; D unresolved. Germline CDR1 SGDLS, CDR2 YYNGEE. Between the trimmed V and J ends, which lost 0 bases and 3 bases, there was a span of 7 bases. CDR3 size: 13 residues. The CDR3 DNA reads TGTGCCAGCAGCGTAGGTCACGGCTACGAGCAGTACTTC. This sequence encodes CASSVGHGYEQYF.

This sequence joins TRBV4-3 and TRBJ2-1, with TRBD2 matching over 9 bases. Trimming took 0 bases from V and 3 from J; bases not matched to a gene: 6. The CDR3 contains 17 residues. Germline V CDR1 and CDR2: LGHNA, YSLEER. The CDR3 protein is CASSQDIEREDYNEQFF. The CDR3 DNA is TGCGCCAGCAGCCAAGATATTGAGCGGGAGGACTACAATGAGCAGTTCTTC.

J is TRBJ2-1 and V is TRBV19; 8 bases agree with TRBD1. Germline CDR1 LNHDA, CDR2 SQIVND (reference sequence). V was pared by 5 bases and J by 9 bases, with 9 bases of the junction left unmatched. The CDR3 totals 14 residues. CDR3 DNA: TGTGCCAGTAGTTCGGACAGGGCCACACCTGAGCAGTTCTTC. As protein: CASSSDRATPEQFF.

The chain employs TRBV7-9 and TRBJ1-4; 7 positions match TRBD1. The length of the CDR3 is 16 residues. Germline-derived CDR1 and CDR2 are SEHNR and FQNEAQ (reference sequence). Losses at the gene ends were 6 bases for V and 0 bases for J; bases not matched to a gene: 7. This CDR3 is CASRPGQLATNEKLFF. DNA for the CDR3: TGTGCCAGCAGGCCGGGACAGCTTGCAACTAATGAAAAACTGTTTTTT.

The chain employs TRBV5-6 and TRBJ2-7; 8 bases match TRBD1. Germline loops: CDR1 SGHDT, CDR2 YYEEEE. Unmatched junction bases numbered 2, after V lost 0 bases and J lost 3 bases. The CDR3 length is 14 residues. CDR3 loop: CASSLGTGFYEQYF. For the CDR3, the DNA is TGTGCCAGCAGCTTGGGGACAGGGTTCTACGAGCAGTACTTC.

The chain has TRBV5-6 and TRBJ1-1; no reliable D call. There are 13 residues in the CDR3. Trimming shortened V by 6 bases and J by 0 bases, and 9 bases separated the two germline ends. In germline, CDR1 is SGHDT, CDR2 YYEEEE. The CDR3 nucleotides are TGTGCCAGCACCCATACAGTGAACACTGAAGCTTTCTTT. It encodes CASTHTVNTEAFF.

This clone was observed a handful of times. This chain joins TRBV29-1 and TRBJ1-2, with TRBD1 matching 7 bases. Germline values: CDR1 SQVTM, CDR2 ANQGSEA. The CDR3 has 14 amino acids. V trimming: 4 bases; J trimming: 7 bases; junction bases outside the gene matches: 12. CDR3 nucleotide sequence: TGCAGCGTTGGGACGACAGGGCTGGATGGTGGCTACACCTTC. This sequence encodes CSVGTTGLDGGYTF.